The sample holds one count of the clone carrying this T cell receptor (beta chain). Its cognate antigen is unknown. The library was made from cDNA and included unique molecular identifiers. Input populations of roughly 0.85 to 11 million T cells gave rise to roughly 0.5 million cDNA molecules. TCRdb recomputed calls from the PCR reads with MiXCR, one row per CDR3 protein. The sample comprises some 700,000 distinct CDR3 sequences, approximately 60% of which are singletons, and 11% rests with the top ten. The CDR3 is made up of 18 amino acids. Germline assignment: CDR1 SGHTA and CDR2 FQGNSA. V lost 2 bases and J lost 4; bases outside the gene matches: 11. The data belong to a study of post-analysis software for immune sequencing data. Study at large: Some patients lacked subtype; others had relapsing-remitting, secondary progressive or progressive-relapsing disease.

General study points: Multiple sclerosis patients showed significantly lower normalized Chao1 diversity than controls did. Five or six TRBV segments were significantly more frequent in patients than in controls. TRBV5-6, TRBV5-1 and TRBV20-1 were among these segments. By F measure, samples from a shared preparation batch strongly co-clustered.

The genes are TRBV7-2 and TRBJ1-3; TRBD1 matches at 10 bases. The sequence derives from a girl aged 2 to 9 with multiple sclerosis. Sequencing input: blood. The CDR3, as DNA: TGTGCCAGCAGCTTATTCGTGACAGGGGGCGGACTGGGAAACACCATATATTTT. It translates to CASSLFVTGGGLGNTIYF.